These T cell receptor beta chains were read from a single sample in a study of identical twins. TCRdb reanalysed the 5' RACE reads using MiXCR and keeps one entry per CDR3 protein. There are 350,000 to 400,000 distinct CDR3 sequences in the sample; roughly 10% occur only once, and around 8.6% lies in the top ten. Sequencing used naive T cells sorted from blood. All receptors derive from a woman between 45 and 65 years old in good health. The CDR3 runs from the conserved cysteine through the conserved F or W. A D gene is named only where the DNA matches it firmly. Clone size, where shown, is once, few, many, or a class for clones that have expanded.

cdr3_aa cdr3_nt clone_size j_call d_call v_call
CASRSPGLGNEQYF TGTGCCAGCAGATCACCGGGACTAGGAAACGAGCAGTACTTC few TRBJ2-7 TRBD2 TRBV6-6
CSAGPQDRGFGDEQFF TGCAGTGCTGGACCCCAGGACAGGGGGTTTGGCGATGAGCAGTTCTTC many TRBJ2-1 TRBD1 TRBV20-1
CASSFQDRADEQYF TGTGCCAGCAGTTTCCAGGACAGGGCGGACGAGCAGTACTTC few TRBJ2-7 TRBD1 TRBV12-3/TRBV12-4
CASIRPSTGEQYF TGCGCCAGCATCCGTCCCTCTACGGGGGAGCAGTACTTC few TRBJ2-7 - TRBV5-1
CASSDSRGNAEAFF TGTGCCAGCAGTGACTCCAGGGGGAACGCTGAAGCTTTCTTT - TRBJ1-1 TRBD1 TRBV6-4
CAMPSTGELFF TGTGCCATGCCGAGCACCGGGGAGCTGTTTTTT - TRBJ2-2 - TRBV10-3
CASSLLGLAVYNEQFF TGTGCCAGCAGTTTACTAGGACTAGCGGTATACAATGAGCAGTTCTTC many TRBJ2-1 TRBD2 TRBV12-3/TRBV12-4
CSAKRTQGSYEQYF TGCAGTGCTAAAAGGACCCAGGGCTCCTACGAGCAGTACTTC few TRBJ2-7 - TRBV20-1
CSALRLAGNPRREQFF TGCAGTGCTCTACGACTAGCGGGAAACCCTAGGCGTGAGCAGTTCTTC many TRBJ2-1 TRBD2 TRBV20-1
CASSQVGGKDTGELFF TGTGCCAGCAGCCAGGTGGGGGGTAAGGACACCGGGGAGCTGTTTTTT few TRBJ2-2 - TRBV6-2/TRBV6-3
CASSQASSGNYEQYF TGTGCCAGCAGCCAAGCGTCTAGCGGAAACTACGAGCAGTACTTC many TRBJ2-7 TRBD2 TRBV4-2
CASGTGSYEQYF TGCGCCAGCGGGACAGGATCCTACGAGCAGTACTTC - TRBJ2-7 TRBD1 TRBV10-1
CASSPTDGGTGELFF TGCGCCAGCAGCCCCACGGATGGGGGCACCGGGGAGCTGTTTTTT - TRBJ2-2 - TRBV5-1
CVSGTGPYEQYF TGTGTATCCGGGACAGGACCCTACGAGCAGTACTTC - TRBJ2-7 TRBD1 TRBV12-5
CATQPGQGNTGELFF TGCGCCACCCAACCGGGACAGGGGAACACCGGGGAGCTGTTTTTT many TRBJ2-2 TRBD1 TRBV10-2
CASVGTGGSDEQFF TGTGCCAGCGTGGGGACAGGGGGCTCGGATGAGCAGTTCTTC - TRBJ2-1 TRBD1 TRBV6-5
CASKGGETLGTGELFF TGCGCCAGCAAGGGGGGCGAGACTTTGGGCACCGGGGAGCTGTTTTTT few TRBJ2-2 - TRBV5-1
CASSYSAGGPDTQYF TGCGCCAGCAGCTACTCAGCGGGAGGGCCAGATACGCAGTATTTT many TRBJ2-3 TRBD2 TRBV5-1
CSVEWEREGWETQYF TGCAGCGTTGAGTGGGAGCGGGAGGGCTGGGAGACCCAGTACTTC - TRBJ2-5 TRBD2 TRBV29-1
CASSGLAGPDTQYF TGTGCCAGCTCGGGACTAGCGGGACCAGATACGCAGTATTTT - TRBJ2-3 TRBD2 TRBV12-3/TRBV12-4
CASSPRGGINEKLFF TGTGCCAGCAGCCCTCGCGGGGGCATTAATGAAAAACTGTTTTTT - TRBJ1-4 - TRBV7-8
CASSQILDTQYF TGCGCCAGCAGCCAAATCCTTGATACGCAGTATTTT many TRBJ2-3 - TRBV4-1
CSARGLAGSNEQFF TGCAGTGCTAGGGGACTAGCGGGTTCCAATGAGCAGTTCTTC many TRBJ2-1 TRBD2 TRBV20-1
CASSLFSGSNGANEQFF TGCGCCAGCAGCCTCTTTAGCGGGAGTAATGGGGCCAATGAGCAGTTCTTC many TRBJ2-1 TRBD2 TRBV4-1
CSVEWANTEAFF TGCAGCGTTGAATGGGCCAACACTGAAGCTTTCTTT - TRBJ1-1 - TRBV29-1
CASSLDRTSGTGELFF TGTGCCAGCAGCCTAGACAGGACTAGCGGCACCGGGGAGCTGTTTTTT many TRBJ2-2 TRBD2 TRBV7-2
CASRMGVGGFYEQYF TGTGCCAGCAGGATGGGAGTGGGTGGGTTCTACGAGCAGTACTTC few TRBJ2-7 - TRBV27
CATSSDGAEYGYTF TGTGCCACCAGTAGCGACGGCGCTGAATATGGCTACACCTTC few TRBJ1-2 - TRBV24-1
CASSTQLAGAGNEQFF TGTGCCAGCAGTACCCAACTAGCGGGAGCTGGGAATGAGCAGTTCTTC many TRBJ2-1 TRBD2 TRBV28
CASSQVVDRGAAETQYF TGTGCCAGCAGCCAAGTCGTTGACAGGGGAGCAGCAGAGACCCAGTACTTC many TRBJ2-5 TRBD1 TRBV3-1
CATSDPRSGTRVYNEQFF TGTGCCACCAGTGATCCCCGCAGCGGGACACGAGTTTACAATGAGCAGTTCTTC many TRBJ2-1 - TRBV24-1